The 4 T cell receptor beta chains listed next were all sequenced from one sample in a study of OX40 agonist ivuxolimab in advanced cancers. The table came from immunoSEQ multiplex PCR; TCRdb's copy has only in-frame clones and leaves some out. Found here are tens of thousands of clones, approximately 86% of them singletons; the top ten hold 6.5%. Sequenced here: CD4+ or CD8+ T cells sorted from blood, sampled in a trial of the OX40 agonist ivuxolimab. These receptors all stem from an adult with an advanced solid tumor such as melanoma, head and neck, liver or kidney cancer.

This chain connects TRBV30 to TRBJ2-3; a weak D match, TRBD2 (6 bases). CDR3 length equals 19 residues. Per the germline V gene, CDR1 is GTSNPN and CDR2 is SVGIG (reference sequence). Trimming took 0 bases from V and 4 from J, leaving 26 bases between them. Written as DNA, the CDR3 is TGTGCCTGGAGTGTACGGGTGGTAGGGATCGGGGGTCCCGCAGATACGCAGTATTTT. It encodes CAWSVRVVGIGGPADTQYF.

The chain is built from TRBV7-9 and TRBJ2-1; weak D call: TRBD2 (5 bases). CDR1 and CDR2 from the germline V gene are SEHNR and FQNEAQ (reference sequence). This CDR3 spans 14 amino acids. Trimming left V 5 bases short and J 1 base short, with 9 bases between. The CDR3 reads CASSTAESYNEQFF. In DNA, the CDR3 is TGTGCCAGCAGCACAGCGGAATCCTACAATGAGCAGTTCTTC.

The rearrangement uses TRBV7-2 and TRBJ2-3; TRBD2 matches at 14 bases. Germline CDR1 reads SGHTA; CDR2 reads FQGNSA. The V segment lost 4 bases and the J segment 0 bases; nucleotides outside the gene matches: 6. The CDR3 loop spans 18 amino acids. In DNA, the CDR3 is TGTGCCAGCAGCTCCGGGACTAGCGGGAGCTGGAGCACAGATACGCAGTATTTT. This codes for CASSSGTSGSWSTDTQYF.

This clone was detected once. The chain carries TRBV7-9 and TRBJ2-1; 11 positions agree with TRBD2. The CDR3 consists of 15 residues. In germline, CDR1 is SEHNR, CDR2 FQNEAQ (reference sequence). Trimming at V came to 7 bases and at J to 2 bases, leaving 4 bases not matched to a gene. For the CDR3, the DNA is TGTGCCAGCACCCCTAGCGGGGGGACCTACAATGAGCAGTTCTTC. It translates to CASTPSGGTYNEQFF.